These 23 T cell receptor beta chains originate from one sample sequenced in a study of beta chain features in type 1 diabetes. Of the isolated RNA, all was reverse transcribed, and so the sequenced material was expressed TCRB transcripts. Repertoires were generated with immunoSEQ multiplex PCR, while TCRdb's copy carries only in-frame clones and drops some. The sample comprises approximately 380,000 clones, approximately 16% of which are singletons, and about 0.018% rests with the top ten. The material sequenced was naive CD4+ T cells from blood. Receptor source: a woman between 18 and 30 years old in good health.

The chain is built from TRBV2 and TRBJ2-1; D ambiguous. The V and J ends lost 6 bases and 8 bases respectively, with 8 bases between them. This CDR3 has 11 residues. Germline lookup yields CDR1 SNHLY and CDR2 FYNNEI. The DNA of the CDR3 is TGTGCCAGCAGCTTAGCAGATGAGCAGTTCTTC. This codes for CASSLADEQFF. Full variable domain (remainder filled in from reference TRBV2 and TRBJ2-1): EPEVTQTPSHQVTQMGQEVILRCVPISNHLYFYWYRQILGQKVEFLVSFYNNEISEKSEIFDDQFSVERPDGSNFTLKIRSTKLEDSAMYFCASSLADEQFFGPGTRLTVL.

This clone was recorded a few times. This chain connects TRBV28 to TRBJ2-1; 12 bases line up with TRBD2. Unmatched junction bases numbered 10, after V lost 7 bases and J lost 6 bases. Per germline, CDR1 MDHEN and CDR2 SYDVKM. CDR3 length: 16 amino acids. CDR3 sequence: CASTSWTSGIGNEQFF. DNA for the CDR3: TGTGCCAGCACCTCCTGGACTAGCGGGATTGGCAATGAGCAGTTCTTC.

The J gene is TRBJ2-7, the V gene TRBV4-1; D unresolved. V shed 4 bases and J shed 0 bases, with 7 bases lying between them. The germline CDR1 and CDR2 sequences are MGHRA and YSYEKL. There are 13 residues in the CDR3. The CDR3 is CASSPRGSYEQYF. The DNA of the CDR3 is TGCGCCAGCAGCCCAAGAGGCTCCTACGAGCAGTACTTC.

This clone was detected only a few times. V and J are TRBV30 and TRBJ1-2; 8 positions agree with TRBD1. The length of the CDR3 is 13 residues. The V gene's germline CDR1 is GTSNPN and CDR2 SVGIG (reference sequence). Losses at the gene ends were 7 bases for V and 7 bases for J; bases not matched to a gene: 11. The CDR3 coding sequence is TGTGCCTCGCGGGACAGGACGGTGGGTGGCTACACCTTC. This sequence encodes CASRDRTVGGYTF.

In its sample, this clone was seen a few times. CDR3 residues: CAWSVGSGSPNEQFF. In DNA form, the CDR3 reads TGTGCCTGGAGTGTCGGTAGCGGGAGCCCCAATGAGCAGTTCTTC. The chain joins TRBV30 to TRBJ2-1; 9 positions match TRBD2. V shed 0 bases, J shed 6 bases, and the junction held 6 bases outside the gene matches. The germline gives CDR1 GTSNPN, CDR2 SVGIG (reference sequence). This CDR3 comprises 15 residues.

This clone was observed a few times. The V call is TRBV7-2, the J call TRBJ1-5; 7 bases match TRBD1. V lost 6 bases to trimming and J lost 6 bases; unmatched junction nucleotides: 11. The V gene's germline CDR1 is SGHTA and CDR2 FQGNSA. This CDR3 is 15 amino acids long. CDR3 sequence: CASSTQGVSSQPQHF. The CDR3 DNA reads TGTGCCAGCAGTACTCAGGGGGTTTCATCTCAGCCCCAGCATTTT.

The CDR3 loop reads CASSLRLAATDTQYF. The CDR3 DNA is TGTGCCAGCAGCTTGAGACTAGCGGCGACAGATACGCAGTATTTT. The gene calls are TRBV7-9 and TRBJ2-3, with TRBD2 matching over 9 bases. Germline V CDR1 and CDR2: SEHNR, FQNEAQ (reference sequence). Losses at the gene ends were 3 bases for V and 3 bases for J; bases not matched to a gene: 4. CDR3 length equals 15 residues.

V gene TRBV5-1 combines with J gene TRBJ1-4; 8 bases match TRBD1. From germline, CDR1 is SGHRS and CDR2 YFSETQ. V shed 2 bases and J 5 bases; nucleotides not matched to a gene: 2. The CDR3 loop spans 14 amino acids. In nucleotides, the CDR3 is TGCGCCAGCAGCTTCCGGGACAGGAATGAAAAACTGTTTTTT. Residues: CASSFRDRNEKLFF.

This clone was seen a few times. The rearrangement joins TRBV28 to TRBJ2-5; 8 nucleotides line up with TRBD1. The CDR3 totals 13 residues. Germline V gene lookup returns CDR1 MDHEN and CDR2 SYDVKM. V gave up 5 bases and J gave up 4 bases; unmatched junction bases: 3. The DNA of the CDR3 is TGTGCCAGCAGTCCTGGGACAGGAGAGACCCAGTACTTC. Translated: CASSPGTGETQYF.

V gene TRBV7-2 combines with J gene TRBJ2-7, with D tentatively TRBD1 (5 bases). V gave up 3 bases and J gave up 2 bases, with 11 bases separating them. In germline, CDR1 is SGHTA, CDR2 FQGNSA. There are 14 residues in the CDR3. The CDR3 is CASSFSRGTYEQYF. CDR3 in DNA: TGTGCCAGCAGCTTCTCTAGGGGTACCTACGAGCAGTACTTC.

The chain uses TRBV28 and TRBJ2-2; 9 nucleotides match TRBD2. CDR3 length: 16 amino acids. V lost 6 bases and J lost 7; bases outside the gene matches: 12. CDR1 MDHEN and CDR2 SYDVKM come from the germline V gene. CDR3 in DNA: TGTGCCAGCAGCTTCGGACTAGCGAGGTCGAGCGGGGAGCTGTTTTTT. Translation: CASSFGLARSSGELFF.

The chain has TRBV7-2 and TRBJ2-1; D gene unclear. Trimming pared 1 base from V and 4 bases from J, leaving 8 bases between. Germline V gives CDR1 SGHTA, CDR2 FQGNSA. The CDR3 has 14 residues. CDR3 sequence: CASSLEVAYNEQFF. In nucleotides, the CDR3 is TGTGCCAGCAGCTTAGAGGTAGCTTACAATGAGCAGTTCTTC. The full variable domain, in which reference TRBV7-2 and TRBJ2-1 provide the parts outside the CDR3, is GAGVSQSPSNKVTEKGKDVELRCDPISGHTALYWYRQSLGQGLEFLIYFQGNSAPDKSGLPSDRFSAERTGGSVSTLTIQRTQQEDSAVYLCASSLEVAYNEQFFGPGTRLTVL.

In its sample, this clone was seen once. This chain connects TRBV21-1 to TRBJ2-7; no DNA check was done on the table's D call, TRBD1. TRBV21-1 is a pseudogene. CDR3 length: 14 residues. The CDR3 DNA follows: TGTGCCAGCAGCAAAGCTCACAGGGCCTACGAGCAGTACTTC. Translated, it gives CASSKAHRAYEQYF.

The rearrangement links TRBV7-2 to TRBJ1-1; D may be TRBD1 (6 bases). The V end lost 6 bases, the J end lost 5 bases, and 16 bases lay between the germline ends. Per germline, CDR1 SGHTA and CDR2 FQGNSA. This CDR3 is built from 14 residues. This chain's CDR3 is CASRSGAFDTEAFF. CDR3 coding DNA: TGTGCCAGCAGGTCAGGGGCGTTTGATACTGAAGCTTTCTTT.

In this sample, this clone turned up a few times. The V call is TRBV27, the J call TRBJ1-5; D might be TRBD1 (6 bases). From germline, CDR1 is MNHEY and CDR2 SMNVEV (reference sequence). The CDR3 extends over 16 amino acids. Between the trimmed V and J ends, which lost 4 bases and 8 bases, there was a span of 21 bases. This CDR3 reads CASSSGFQSQGKPQHF. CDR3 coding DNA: TGTGCCAGCAGTTCCGGCTTCCAATCACAGGGAAAGCCCCAGCATTTT.

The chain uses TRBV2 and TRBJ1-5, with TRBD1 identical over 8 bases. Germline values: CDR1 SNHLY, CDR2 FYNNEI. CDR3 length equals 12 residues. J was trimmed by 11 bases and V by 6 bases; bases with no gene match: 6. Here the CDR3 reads CASSRTGPSQHF. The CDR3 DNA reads TGTGCCAGCAGCCGGACAGGGCCATCCCAGCATTTT.

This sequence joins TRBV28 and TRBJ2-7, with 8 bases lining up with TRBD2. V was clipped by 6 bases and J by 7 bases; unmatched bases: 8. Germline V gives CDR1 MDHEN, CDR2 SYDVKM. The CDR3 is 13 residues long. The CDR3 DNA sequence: TGTGCCAGCAGCCCGGGACTAGTCGGGGAGCAGTACTTC. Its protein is CASSPGLVGEQYF.

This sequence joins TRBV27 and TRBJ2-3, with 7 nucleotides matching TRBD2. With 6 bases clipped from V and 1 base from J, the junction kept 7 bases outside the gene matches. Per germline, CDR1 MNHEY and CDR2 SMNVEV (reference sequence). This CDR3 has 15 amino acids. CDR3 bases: TGTGCCAGCAGACCTATTAGCGGGCGCACAGATACGCAGTATTTT. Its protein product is CASRPISGRTDTQYF.

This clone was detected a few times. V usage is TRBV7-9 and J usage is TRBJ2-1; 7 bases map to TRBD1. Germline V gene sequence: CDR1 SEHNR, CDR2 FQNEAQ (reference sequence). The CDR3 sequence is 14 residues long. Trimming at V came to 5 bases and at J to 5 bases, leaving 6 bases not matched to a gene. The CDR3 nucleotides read TGTGCCAGCAGCCCACGGCAGGGGGACAATGAGCAGTTCTTC. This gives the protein CASSPRQGDNEQFF.

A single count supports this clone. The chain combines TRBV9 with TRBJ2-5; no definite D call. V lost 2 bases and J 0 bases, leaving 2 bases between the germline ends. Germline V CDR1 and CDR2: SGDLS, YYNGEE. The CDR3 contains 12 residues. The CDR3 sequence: CASSVNQETQYF. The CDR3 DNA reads TGTGCCAGCAGCGTCAACCAAGAGACCCAGTACTTC.

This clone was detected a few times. CDR3 sequence (DNA): TGTGCCAGCAGCTTACCGGGACAGGGGTGGAGTGGCTACACCTTC. This sequence encodes CASSLPGQGWSGYTF. The gene calls are TRBV7-2 and TRBJ1-2; 10 positions agree with TRBD1. The CDR3 runs 15 residues. The germline gives CDR1 SGHTA, CDR2 FQGNSA. The J segment lost 7 bases and the V segment lost 2 bases, leaving 7 bases of the junction unmatched.

The CDR3 DNA follows: TGTGCCAGCAGCCCGACTAGCGGGGGACACAATGAGCAGTTCTTC. Translated, it gives CASSPTSGGHNEQFF. V gene TRBV7-3 combines with J gene TRBJ2-1, with 12 bases aligning to TRBD2. The CDR3 runs to 15 residues. CDR1 is SGHTA and CDR2 is FQGTGA in the germline V gene. With 5 bases clipped from V and 5 bases from J, the junction kept 4 bases outside the gene matches.

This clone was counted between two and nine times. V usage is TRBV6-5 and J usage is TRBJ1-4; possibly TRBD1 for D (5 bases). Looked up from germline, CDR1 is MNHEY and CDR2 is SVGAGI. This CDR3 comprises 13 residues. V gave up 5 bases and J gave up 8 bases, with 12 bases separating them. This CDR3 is CASSRRRGEKLFF. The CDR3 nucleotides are TGTGCCAGCAGTCGACGGAGGGGCGAAAAACTGTTTTTT.